The 8 T cell receptor beta chains presented below share a single source sample, sequenced in a study of Ad26.COV2.S vaccination and SARS-CoV-2 variants. Treatment here: roughly 18 received Ad26.COV2.S at low or high dose, single or two shots; roughly five received placebo; per-sample allocation not given. It was on day 63 after the first vaccine or placebo injection that samples were taken. TCRdb's table, derived via immunoSEQ multiplex PCR, lists solely in-frame clones and lacks some. This table has 430,000 or so clones, 89% appearing once. The sequences come from peripheral blood, collected in a trial of Ad26.COV2.S vaccine versus placebo. These TCRs come from a person between 18 and 65 years old who received the Ad26.COV2.S COVID-19 vaccine or a placebo.

This rearrangement joins TRBV10-3 to TRBJ2-5, with D tentatively TRBD2 (5 bases). There are 14 residues in the CDR3. Deletions cut 4 bases from V and 4 bases from J, with 13 bases between. The V gene's germline CDR1 is ENHRY and CDR2 SYGVKD. CDR3 amino acids: CAISVDGVSETQYF. The CDR3 nucleotides are TGTGCCATCAGTGTTGACGGGGTTTCAGAGACCCAGTACTTC.

This clone was found once. The V and J genes are TRBV7-8 and TRBJ1-5, with D perhaps TRBD1 (5 bases). Germline V gene lookup returns CDR1 SGHVS and CDR2 FQNEAQ. This CDR3 is built from 16 residues. V lost 1 base, J lost 6 bases, and 16 bases lay in between. For the CDR3, the DNA is TGTGCCAGCAGCTTAGAGGGAAGGGGCCTACCTCAGCCCCAGCATTTT. As protein: CASSLEGRGLPQPQHF.

This CDR3 is CASSGRGGYMNTEAFF. Here the CDR3 DNA reads TGTGCCAGTAGTGGCCGGGGCGGTTACATGAACACTGAAGCTTTCTTT. The chain couples TRBV19 to TRBJ1-1; D perhaps matches TRBD1 (5 bases). V was pared by 5 bases and J by 0 bases, with 16 bases between. This CDR3 is 16 amino acids long. Germline-derived CDR1 and CDR2 are LNHDA and SQIVND (reference sequence).

J is TRBJ2-1 and V is TRBV7-2; either TRBD1 or TRBD2 may fit D (5 bases each). Trimming cost V 4 bases and J 6 bases, with 13 bases left between them. Germline lookup yields CDR1 SGHTA and CDR2 FQGNSA. The CDR3 consists of 14 residues. CDR3 amino acids: CASSYLRDPNEQFF. The CDR3 DNA sequence: TGTGCCAGCAGCTACCTCCGGGACCCCAATGAGCAGTTCTTC.

V is TRBV15 and J is TRBJ2-3; no definite D call. V lost 1 base and J lost 0, with 8 bases in between. Germline V gives CDR1 LNHNV, CDR2 YYDKDF (reference sequence). This CDR3 is built from 15 residues. DNA for the CDR3: TGTGCCACCAGCAGAGCGACGCCTAGCACAGATACGCAGTATTTT. Translation gives CATSRATPSTDTQYF. Using reference TRBV15 and TRBJ2-3 for the parts outside the CDR3, the full variable domain is DAMVIQNPRYQVTQFGKPVTLSCSQTLNHNVMYWYQQKSSQAPKLLFHYYDKDFNNEADTPDNFQSRRPNTSFCFLDIRSPGLGDTAMYLCATSRATPSTDTQYFGPGTRLTVL.

As for this clone: One junction end disagrees with the germline gene, perhaps due to a read error. V and J are TRBV7-9 and TRBJ1-2, with 7 bases aligning to TRBD1. Germline loops: CDR1 SEHNR, CDR2 FQNEAQ (reference sequence). The CDR3 is 15 amino acids. The DNA for the CDR3 is TGTGCCAGCAGCCTAGCGTACCGGGACAGCTATGGCTACACCTTC. Amino acids: CASSLAYRDSYGYTF. The variable domain in full, completed from reference TRBV7-9 and TRBJ1-2, reads DTGVSQNPRHKITKRGQNVTFRCDPISEHNRLYWYRQTLGQGPEFLTYFQNEAQLEKSRLLSDRFSAERPKGSFSTLEIQRTEQGDSAMYLCASSLAYRDSYGYTFGSGTRLTVV.

The chain recombines TRBV7-9 with TRBJ1-1; no firm D call. The V gene lost 3 bases and the J gene lost 8 bases, with 25 bases spanning the gap. Germline V lookup: CDR1 SEHNR, CDR2 FQNEAQ (reference sequence). The CDR3 contains 17 residues. The CDR3 reads CASSLGSGALREVEAFF. DNA for the CDR3: TGTGCCAGCAGCTTGGGCAGCGGTGCGCTGAGGGAGGTAGAAGCTTTCTTT.

J is TRBJ2-5 and V is TRBV29-1; D gene unclear. Trimming cost V 7 bases and J 5 bases, with 11 bases left between them. Germline-derived CDR1 and CDR2 are SQVTM and ANQGSEA. The CDR3 sequence is 11 residues long. CDR3 region: CSARVLETQYF. In nucleotides, the CDR3 is TGCAGCGCCCGGGTACTGGAGACCCAGTACTTC.